This is a list of T cell receptor beta chains from one sample in a study of cytomegalovirus exposure and HLA in healthy donors. Some clones are missing from TCRdb's copy, which holds only in-frame ones; the method was immunoSEQ multiplex PCR. In the table there are about 79,000 clones, around two thirds of which are singletons. The sample was PBMCs. All receptors come from a woman in her forties or fifties in good health and CMV-seropositive. Both conserved end residues are part of each CDR3. The D gene is left open where the match is weak. Only some rows state a clone size, as once, few, many or a class for expanded clones.

j_call clone_size v_call d_call cdr3_nt cdr3_aa
TRBJ1-2 few TRBV6-5 TRBD1 TGTGCTACACGACAGGGATCAAACTATGGCTACACCTTC CATRQGSNYGYTF
TRBJ1-1 . TRBV9 . TGTGCCAGCAGCGCGGGGGGCGTTTTCACTGAAGCTTTCTTT CASSAGGVFTEAFF
TRBJ1-3 medium-sized TRBV5-6 . TGTGCCAGCAGCCTCCTCGGGGGTTCGCATGGGAACACCATATATTTT CASSLLGGSHGNTIYF
TRBJ2-3 once TRBV9 . TGTGCCAGCAGCGTTGGACTTCTTTTGGGCACAGATACGCAGTATTTT CASSVGLLLGTDTQYF
TRBJ2-3 . TRBV5-1 TRBD1 TGCGCCAGCGGTAACCGACAGGGGGCTCTGAGCACAGATACGCAGTATTTT CASGNRQGALSTDTQYF
TRBJ2-5 few TRBV5-1 TRBD2 TGCGCCAGCCATACTAGCGGGGGTACCCAAGAGACCCAGTACTTC CASHTSGGTQETQYF
TRBJ1-1 . TRBV5-4 TRBD1 TGTGCCAGCAGCGCCGGGACAGGGGGCGAGCTAGTTGAAGCTTTCTTT CASSAGTGGELVEAFF
TRBJ2-5 few TRBV6-4 TRBD1 TGTGCCAGCACCGAGGGGGCAAGAGAGACCCAGTACTTC CASTEGARETQYF
TRBJ1-1 . TRBV18 . TGTGCCAGCTCCCCGGGGGGCAGGGCTTTCTTT CASSPGGRAFF
TRBJ1-1 . TRBV11-3 . TGTGCCAGCAGCTTAGAGCGGGGCACTGAAGCTTTCTTT CASSLERGTEAFF
TRBJ1-6 . TRBV7-2 . TGTGCCGGCAGCAGGTACAGGGTTGGGGATTCACCCCTCCACTTT CAGSRYRVGDSPLHF
TRBJ1-4 . TRBV29-1 . TGCAGCGCCGTCTGGGTATTCGGGGAAAAACTGTTTTTT CSAVWVFGEKLFF
TRBJ1-5 . TRBV6-1 . TGTGCCAGCAGTGAGGCGTTTGGACTTTCCAATCAGCCCCAGCATTTT CASSEAFGLSNQPQHF
TRBJ2-7 . TRBV10-2 TRBD1 TGCGCCAGCAGAAATGGACAGGGAACCTACGAGCAGTACTTC CASRNGQGTYEQYF
TRBJ1-5 . TRBV5-5 . TGTGCCAGCAGCTTGGGCGGAGGCAATCAGCCCCAGCATTTT CASSLGGGNQPQHF
TRBJ2-1 . TRBV7-3 TRBD2 TGTGCCAGCAGCTTAACCGGGACTACATACAATGAGCAGTTCTTC CASSLTGTTYNEQFF
TRBJ2-7 . TRBV12-5 TRBD2 TGTGCTAGTAGTTTGCGCAAAACCTCAGGACTAGCGGGGGGTCCAATCTACGAGCAGTACTTC CASSLRKTSGLAGGPIYEQYF
TRBJ2-3 . TRBV6-4 . TGTGCCAGCAGTGTGCTAGCGAGTGTCACAGATACGCAGTATTTT CASSVLASVTDTQYF
TRBJ1-2 once TRBV2 TRBD1 TGTGCCAGCAGCCGAGGACAGGGAGGCTATGGCTACACCTTC CASSRGQGGYGYTF
TRBJ1-2 . TRBV6-1 TRBD1 TGTGCCAGCAGGAACAGGGGGAATTATGGCTACACCTTC CASRNRGNYGYTF
TRBJ2-5 . TRBV7-3 TRBD2 TGTGCCAGCAGCTTAACTAGCGGGGTGACGGAGACCCAGTACTTC CASSLTSGVTETQYF
TRBJ2-7 few TRBV9 TRBD1 TGTGCCAGCAGCGCTACAGGGGGGAACGAGCAGTACTTC CASSATGGNEQYF
TRBJ1-5 . TRBV5-5 . TGTGCCAGCAGCTTGGCCCCTAAGGGGATTGGACAGCCCCAGCATTTT CASSLAPKGIGQPQHF
TRBJ1-2 few TRBV6-5 . TGTGCCAGCAGTTACATTTCAAACAGGGAGAGGTATGGCTACACCTTC CASSYISNRERYGYTF
TRBJ1-4 . TRBV4-1 TRBD1 TGCGCCAGCAGCCAAAGGGTGACAGGGGGTGATGAAAAACTGTTTTTT CASSQRVTGGDEKLFF
TRBJ2-5 . TRBV5-6 TRBD2 TGTGCCAGCAGCTTGGCAGCGGGGGAGCAGTACTTC CASSLAAGEQYF
TRBJ2-5 . TRBV9 TRBD2 TGTGCCAGCAGCGGGACTAGCCTGGAGACCCAGTACTTC CASSGTSLETQYF
TRBJ1-2 . TRBV28 TRBD1 TGTGCCAGCATAAGGACAGGATATGGCTACACCTTC CASIRTGYGYTF
TRBJ1-2 . TRBV7-2 . TGTGCCAGCAGCTATCCAGGCAGTAGCTATGGCTACACCTTC CASSYPGSSYGYTF
TRBJ1-1 . TRBV7-9 . TGTGCCAGCAGACCTGATACAGGGATAGCTTTCTTT CASRPDTGIAFF
TRBJ1-6 . TRBV6-6 . TGTGCCAGCAGTTACTTCCCTGGGACACCAAGTTCACCCCTCCACTTT CASSYFPGTPSSPLHF
TRBJ1-5 . TRBV6-5 TRBD1 TGTGCCAGCAGCCGGGACAGGGGGCATAATCAGCCCCAGCATTTT CASSRDRGHNQPQHF
TRBJ1-2 once TRBV2 . TGTGCCAGCAGTTCAGGGTACACCTTC CASSSGYTF
TRBJ2-3 . TRBV4-1 . TGCGCCAGCAGCCAAGGTCATGCAGAAAGCACAGATACGCAGTATTTT CASSQGHAESTDTQYF
TRBJ2-5 . TRBV19 TRBD2 TGTGCCAGTAGGGCCCGGGGGGTTGAGACCCAGTACTTC CASRARGVETQYF
TRBJ2-2 . TRBV9 TRBD1 TGTGCCAGCAGCGTAGTGGACAGGGGAGGCACCGGGGAGCTGTTTTTT CASSVVDRGGTGELFF
TRBJ2-4 . TRBV9 TRBD1 TGTGCCAGCAGCGTAGCGACCGGGACAGAGCCAGGGGTTCAGTACTTC CASSVATGTEPGVQYF
TRBJ2-3 . TRBV10-3 TRBD2 TGTGCCGCTTCGCGCGGGGGGGCGACAGATACGCAGTATTTT CAASRGGATDTQYF
TRBJ1-1 . TRBV5-1 . TGCGCCAGCAGCTTGGCCGGTCAGGAGAACACTGAAGCTTTCTTT CASSLAGQENTEAFF
TRBJ1-1 . TRBV7-3 . TGTGCCAGCAGCTTAGTGGAGGGTGGGTGGTCTGAAGCTTTCTTT CASSLVEGGWSEAFF
TRBJ2-7 . TRBV10-3 TRBD1 TGTGCCATCAGTGAGCCCGGACAGGGAGGACAGTGGGCTTACGAGCAGTACTTC CAISEPGQGGQWAYEQYF
TRBJ2-3 . TRBV27 TRBD2 TGTGCCACGAAAGCATTGCGGGGGGCGGGCACAGATACGCAGTATTTT CATKALRGAGTDTQYF
TRBJ1-6 . TRBV4-2 TRBD1 TGTGCCAGCAGCCAGCGCTACAGGGGGGGATCACCCCTCCACTTT CASSQRYRGGSPLHF
TRBJ1-1 . TRBV19 . TGTGCCAGTAGTATCCTACAGGGGAACACTGAAGCTTTCTTT CASSILQGNTEAFF
TRBJ1-1 . TRBV9 TRBD1 TGTGCCAGCACCACAGGGGGCCTGGGCACTGAAGCTTTCTTT CASTTGGLGTEAFF
TRBJ1-1 once TRBV9 . TGTGCCAGCAGCGGACAGGTGCTGACGGGGAGGGACCCTGAAGCTTTCTTT CASSGQVLTGRDPEAFF
TRBJ1-2 . TRBV11-1 TRBD1 TGTGCCAGCAGCTTAGCATCGGGACAGGGGGCGTCCGGCTACACCTTC CASSLASGQGASGYTF
TRBJ1-1 . TRBV4-2 . TGTGCCAGCAGCCCCCGGTCTGCTGAAGCTTTCTTT CASSPRSAEAFF
TRBJ2-5 . TRBV9 . TGTGCCAGCAGCGTAGCACTAGCCCACCCCGAGACCCAGTACTTC CASSVALAHPETQYF
TRBJ2-7 . TRBV7-3 TRBD1 TGTGCCAGCAGCCTTGGCCCCAGACAGGGAGATGAGCAGTACTTC CASSLGPRQGDEQYF
TRBJ1-2 . TRBV11-2 TRBD1 TGTGCCAGCAGCTCTAGGGACAGGGGTCAATACACCTTC CASSSRDRGQYTF